This T cell receptor beta chain was observed in a study of shared clonotypes between healthy human individuals. Per germline, CDR1 SGHRS and CDR2 YFSETQ. This CDR3 contains 15 residues. The V end was cut by 4 bases, the J end by 7 bases, with 17 bases between. The genomic DNA of each subset was split evenly across several immunoSEQ plates. Sequencing used immunoSEQ multiplex PCR; TCRdb keeps in-frame clones, though not all of them. The sample includes about 980,000 clones, about 80% of them seen just once. Sequencing input: memory CD4+ T cells sorted from blood. Subset described: CD45RA-negative fraction. The genes are TRBV5-1 and TRBJ1-4, with D possibly TRBD1 on 5 matching bases. The clonotype was recovered from a man aged 18 to 30 in good health. The CDR3 loop reads CASSPRTGVGEKLFF. CDR3 nucleotide sequence: TGCGCCAGCAGCCCGCGGACGGGGGTGGGTGAAAAACTGTTTTTT.